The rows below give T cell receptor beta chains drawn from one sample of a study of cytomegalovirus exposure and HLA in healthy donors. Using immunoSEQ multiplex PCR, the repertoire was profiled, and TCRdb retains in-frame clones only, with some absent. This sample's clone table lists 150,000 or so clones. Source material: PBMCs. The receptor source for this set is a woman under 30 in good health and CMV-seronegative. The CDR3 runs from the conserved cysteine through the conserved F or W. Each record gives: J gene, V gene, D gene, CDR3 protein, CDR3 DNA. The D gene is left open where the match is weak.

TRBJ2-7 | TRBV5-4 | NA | CASSKNIAPDGEQYF | TGTGCCAGCAGTAAAAATATAGCCCCGGATGGCGAGCAGTACTTC
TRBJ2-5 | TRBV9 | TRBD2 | CASSALSGTGGQETQYF | TGTGCCAGCAGCGCCCTTAGTGGCACGGGGGGGCAAGAGACCCAGTACTTC
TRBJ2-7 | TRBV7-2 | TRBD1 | CASRRQGGYYEQYF | TGTGCCAGCAGAAGACAGGGTGGATACTACGAGCAGTACTTC
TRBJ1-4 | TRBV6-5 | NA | CASSYDARVEKLFF | TGTGCCAGCAGTTACGATGCCAGGGTTGAAAAACTGTTTTTT
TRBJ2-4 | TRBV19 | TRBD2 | CASSMGTSGTKNIQYF | TGTGCCAGTAGTATGGGAACTAGCGGGACCAAAAACATTCAGTACTTC
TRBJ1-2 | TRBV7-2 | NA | CASSLEPLSLISNYGYTF | TGTGCCAGCAGCTTAGAGCCCCTATCCCTGATCTCTAACTATGGCTACACCTTC
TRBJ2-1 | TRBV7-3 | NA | CASSFRRGHEQFF | TGTGCCAGCAGCTTTCGCAGGGGCCATGAGCAGTTCTTC
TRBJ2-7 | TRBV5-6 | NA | CASSLGAGFYEQYF | TGTGCCAGCAGCTTGGGGGCAGGGTTCTACGAGCAGTACTTC
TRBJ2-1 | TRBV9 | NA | CASSDRSREQFF | TGTGCCAGCAGCGACAGGTCACGAGAGCAGTTCTTC
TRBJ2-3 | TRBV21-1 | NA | CASSKISQRVKDTQYF | TGTGCCAGCAGCAAAATTTCACAACGGGTCAAAGATACGCAGTATTTT
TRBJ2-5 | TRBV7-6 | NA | CASSVTGAAGETQYF | TGTGCCAGCAGCGTAACAGGGGCGGCGGGGGAGACCCAGTACTTC
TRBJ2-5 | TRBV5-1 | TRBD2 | CASSLGGRWGETQYF | TGCGCCAGCAGCTTGGGCGGGAGGTGGGGAGAGACCCAGTACTTC
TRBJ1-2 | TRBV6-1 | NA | CASSPDETGNGYTF | TGTGCCAGCAGCCCTGATGAGACCGGGAATGGCTACACCTTC
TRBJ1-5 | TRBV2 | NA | CASGDNTNQPQHF | TGTGCCAGCGGGGACAATACCAATCAGCCCCAGCATTTT
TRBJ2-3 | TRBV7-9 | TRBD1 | CASSHGDSLDHITDTQYF | TGTGCCAGCAGCCACGGGGACAGCCTCGACCACATCACAGATACGCAGTATTTT
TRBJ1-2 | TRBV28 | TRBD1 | CASSLGTANYGYTF | TGTGCCAGCAGTTTAGGGACAGCTAACTATGGCTACACCTTC
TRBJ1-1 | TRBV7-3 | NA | CASSLLTRSPEAFF | TGTGCCAGCAGCCTTTTGACGCGGAGCCCTGAAGCTTTCTTT
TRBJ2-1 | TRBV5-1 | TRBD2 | CASSLGSSGSLYNEQFF | TGCGCCAGCAGCTTGGGGAGTAGCGGGAGTCTCTACAATGAGCAGTTCTTC
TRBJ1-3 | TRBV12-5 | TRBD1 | CASGLRTGVSGNTIYF | TGTGCTAGTGGTTTACGTACAGGGGTATCTGGAAACACCATATATTTT
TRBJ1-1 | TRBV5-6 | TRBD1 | CASRRTGTLNTEAFF | TGTGCCAGCCGGCGGACAGGGACCTTGAACACTGAAGCTTTCTTT
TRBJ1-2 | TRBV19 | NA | CASSMRQESPWTNYGYTF | TGTGCCAGTAGTATGAGGCAGGAAAGCCCCTGGACAAACTATGGCTACACCTTC
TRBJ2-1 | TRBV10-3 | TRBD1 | CVIKPGQGSYNEQFF | TGTGTCATCAAGCCGGGACAGGGGAGCTACAATGAGCAGTTCTTC
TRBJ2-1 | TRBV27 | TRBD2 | CASSLSLAGVEEQFF | TGTGCCAGCAGTTTAAGCCTAGCGGGAGTTGAAGAGCAGTTCTTC
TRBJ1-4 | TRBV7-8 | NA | CASSLSQINEKLFF | TGTGCCAGCAGCTTATCACAGATAAATGAAAAACTGTTTTTT
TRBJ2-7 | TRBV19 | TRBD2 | CASSRLAGGYEQYF | TGTGCCAGTAGTCGACTAGCGGGAGGCTACGAGCAGTACTTC
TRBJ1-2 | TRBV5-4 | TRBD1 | CASSHRTGLAGYTF | TGTGCCAGCAGCCATCGGACAGGGCTTGCCGGCTACACCTTC
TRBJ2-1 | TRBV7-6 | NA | CASSPRDRVGGQFF | TGTGCCAGCAGCCCTCGGGACCGAGTAGGGGGGCAGTTCTTC
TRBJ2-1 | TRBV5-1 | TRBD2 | CASSKPGVAGAEEQFF | TGCGCCAGCAGCAAACCTGGGGTAGCGGGAGCCGAAGAGCAGTTCTTC
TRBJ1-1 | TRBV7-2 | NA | CASSLRQNTEAFF | TGTGCCAGCAGCCTCCGACAGAACACTGAAGCTTTCTTT
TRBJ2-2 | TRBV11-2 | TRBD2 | CASSPGTSGSPGELFF | TGTGCCAGCAGCCCAGGGACTAGCGGGAGTCCCGGGGAGCTGTTTTTT
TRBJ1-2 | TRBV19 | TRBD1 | CASNGQGRGYTF | TGTGCCAGTAATGGACAGGGGAGGGGCTACACCTTC
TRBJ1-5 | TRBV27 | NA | CASSARPSGSNQPQHF | TGTGCCAGCAGTGCGAGACCTTCGGGGAGCAATCAGCCCCAGCATTTT
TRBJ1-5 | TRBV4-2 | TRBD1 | CASSQDGGTGKNQPQHF | TGTGCCAGCAGCCAAGATGGGGGGACAGGGAAGAATCAGCCCCAGCATTTT
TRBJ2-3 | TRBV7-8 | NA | CASSFEAVTDTQYF | TGTGCCAGCAGCTTTGAGGCTGTCACAGATACGCAGTATTTT
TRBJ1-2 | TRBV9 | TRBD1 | CASSRQGHGYTF | TGTGCCAGCAGCAGACAGGGGCACGGCTACACCTTC
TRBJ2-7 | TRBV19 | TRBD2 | CASSPTSSSYEQYF | TGTGCCAGTAGTCCGACTAGCTCCTCCTACGAGCAGTACTTC
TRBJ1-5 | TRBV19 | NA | CASSIGGGENQPQHF | TGTGCCAGTAGTATAGGGGGAGGCGAAAATCAGCCCCAGCATTTT
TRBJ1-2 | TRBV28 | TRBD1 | CASSGQDLPNYGYTF | TGTGCCAGCAGTGGACAGGACCTACCTAACTATGGCTACACCTTC
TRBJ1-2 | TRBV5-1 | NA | CASSSDGARGYTF | TGCGCCAGCAGCAGTGATGGGGCCCGTGGCTACACCTTC
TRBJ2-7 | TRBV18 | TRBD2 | CASSPGRPSGTYEQYF | TGTGCCAGCTCACCAGGCCGACCTAGCGGGACCTACGAGCAGTACTTC
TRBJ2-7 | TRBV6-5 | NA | CASSDSSGYEQYF | TGTGCCAGCAGTGACAGTAGCGGTTACGAGCAGTACTTC
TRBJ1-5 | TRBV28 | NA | CASSQDWYSNQPQHF | TGTGCCAGCAGCCAGGATTGGTATAGCAATCAGCCCCAGCATTTT
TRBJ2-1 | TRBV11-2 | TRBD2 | CASSERELWNEQFF | TGTGCCAGTTCGGAGCGGGAGTTGTGGAATGAGCAGTTCTTC
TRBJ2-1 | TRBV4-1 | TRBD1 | CASSHPGTGNNEQFF | TGCGCCAGCAGCCATCCCGGGACAGGGAACAATGAGCAGTTCTTC
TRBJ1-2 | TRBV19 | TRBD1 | CASNDPGQGLTNYGYTF | TGTGCCAGTAACGATCCGGGACAGGGACTCACAAACTATGGCTACACCTTC
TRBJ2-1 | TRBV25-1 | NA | CASSELRPGTGNEQFF | TGTGCCAGCAGTGAATTAAGGCCCGGAACAGGCAATGAGCAGTTCTTC
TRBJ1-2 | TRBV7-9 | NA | CASSLEQGILGYGYTF | TGTGCCAGCAGTCTCGAACAGGGAATCTTAGGCTATGGCTACACCTTC
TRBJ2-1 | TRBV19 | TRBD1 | CASSRQGAYYNEQFF | TGTGCCAGTAGCAGACAGGGGGCATACTACAATGAGCAGTTCTTC
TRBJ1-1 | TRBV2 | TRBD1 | CASSRSGGRTEAFF | TGTGCCAGCAGTAGATCAGGGGGTAGGACTGAAGCTTTCTTT
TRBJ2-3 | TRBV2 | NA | CASRGLDTQYF | TGTGCCAGCAGAGGACTAGATACGCAGTATTTT
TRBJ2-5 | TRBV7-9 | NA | CATSWTAVQETQYF | TGTGCCACCTCGTGGACAGCCGTCCAAGAGACCCAGTACTTC